Following are 24 T cell receptor beta chains from one sample sequenced in a study of blood T cells in healthy people across ages. With a J-beta primer mix and a sample-barcoded 5' primer, a second PCR ran 7 to 11 cycles. TCRdb ran MiXCR on the 5' RACE reads and lists one entry per CDR3 protein. The table has 1.5 million to 2 million distinct CDR3 sequences, roughly 27% seen once; the top ten hold 6.5% to 8.5%. The sample comprised blood. These receptors were taken from a woman in her twenties or thirties in good health.

This clonotype was observed many times. At one boundary the junction diverges from the germline segment, which might be a read error. The J gene is TRBJ2-5, the V gene TRBV5-1; D not certain. CDR3 length: 14 amino acids. Germline assignment: CDR1 SGHRS and CDR2 YFSETQ. The CDR3 DNA is TGTGCCAGCAGCTTGGGCGGATACCAAGAGACCCAGTACTTC. Its protein product is CASSLGGYQETQYF.

A few counts support this clonotype. The rearrangement uses TRBV20-1 and TRBJ2-7; D could derive from TRBD1 or TRBD2 (5 bases each). Germline V gives CDR1 DFQATT, CDR2 SNEGSKA (reference sequence). There are 14 residues in the CDR3. V lost 0 bases to trimming and J lost 4 bases, with 13 bases between them. CDR3 nucleotides: TGCAGTGCTAGAGATATCGGGGCGCGGTACGAGCAGTACTTC. As protein: CSARDIGARYEQYF.

This clonotype was observed many times. Here the CDR3 DNA reads TGTGCCAGCAGCCGTCGGTGGTCATGGGACTATGGCTACACCTTC. Translation: CASSRRWSWDYGYTF. The gene calls are TRBV9 and TRBJ1-2; D unclear. Trimming removed 4 bases at V and 3 bases at J, with 16 bases between. The CDR3 runs 15 residues. CDR1 is SGDLS, CDR2 YYNGEE, per germline.

This clonotype was recorded a few times. This chain connects TRBV27 to TRBJ2-4; TRBD2 agrees at 8 bases. TRBJ2-7 matches the DNA end more closely, so the J call is doubtful. This CDR3 region has 16 residues. Germline lookup yields CDR1 MNHEY and CDR2 SMNVEV (reference sequence). As DNA, the CDR3 is TGTGCCAGCAGTTTATATGAGGGGGTCGGGACTAGCGAGCAGTACTTC. Encoded protein: CASSLYEGVGTSEQYF.

The sample holds a few counts of this clonotype. The chain couples TRBV7-9 to TRBJ2-1, with a tentative D call TRBD1 (5 bases). The germline gives CDR1 SEHNR, CDR2 FQNEAQ (reference sequence). V lost 3 bases and J 5 bases, leaving 11 bases between the germline ends. The length of the CDR3 is 14 residues. The chain's CDR3 is CASSLSGFDNEQFF. The CDR3 bases are TGTGCCAGCAGCTTGTCAGGGTTCGACAATGAGCAGTTCTTC.

J is TRBJ1-2 and V is TRBV2; D is ambiguous. V lost 6 bases and J lost 6, with 17 bases in between. Germline loops: CDR1 SNHLY, CDR2 FYNNEI. CDR3 length equals 14 residues. The CDR3 bases are TGTGCCAGCAGAGATGACATTCTAACCGATGGCTACACCTTC. Its protein is CASRDDILTDGYTF.

At least ten counts were recorded for this clonotype. The V call is TRBV29-1, the J call TRBJ2-5; D not resolved. The germline V gene has CDR1 SQVTM and CDR2 ANQGSEA. Between the trimmed V and J ends, which lost 5 bases and 1 base, there was a span of 5 bases. The CDR3 spans 11 residues. The CDR3 loop is CSVTVQETQYF. The CDR3 nucleotides are TGCAGCGTTACAGTCCAAGAGACCCAGTACTTC.

The V call is TRBV27, the J call TRBJ2-7, with D uncertain. V lost 6 bases and J 4 bases, leaving 13 bases between the germline ends. Per the germline V gene, CDR1 is MNHEY and CDR2 is SMNVEV (reference sequence). This CDR3 is 13 amino acids long. The CDR3 spells CASSASTLYEQYF. The CDR3, as DNA: TGTGCCAGCAGCGCCTCAACGTTGTACGAGCAGTACTTC.

The V and J genes are TRBV7-2 and TRBJ2-4; D may correspond to TRBD1 or TRBD2 (6 bases each). CDR3 length: 15 residues. CDR1 SGHTA and CDR2 FQGNSA come from the germline V gene. V shed 5 bases and J shed 5 bases, with 16 bases lying between them. CDR3 sequence (DNA): TGTGCCAGCAGCATACGGGGGCAGTTACAAAACATTCAGTACTTC. This encodes CASSIRGQLQNIQYF. The whole variable domain, remainder taken from reference TRBV7-2 and TRBJ2-4, is GAGVSQSPSNKVTEKGKDVELRCDPISGHTALYWYRQSLGQGLEFLIYFQGNSAPDKSGLPSDRFSAERTGGSVSTLTIQRTQQEDSAVYLCASSIRGQLQNIQYFGAGTRLSVL.

The table lists this clonotype with a few counts. The V and J genes are TRBV29-1 and TRBJ2-5; 7 bases are a match to TRBD1. The CDR3 is 13 residues long. Germline V gives CDR1 SQVTM, CDR2 ANQGSEA. J lost 6 bases, V lost 7 bases, and 11 bases had no gene match. CDR3 coding DNA: TGCAGCGCCGGGGACAGAGGGTTGAAGACCCAGTACTTC. It codes for CSAGDRGLKTQYF.

As to this clonotype: Being one base from a much bigger clone, this may be a read error. The genes are TRBV12-3 or TRBV12-4 and TRBJ2-7, with TRBD1 as a possible D gene (7 bases). CDR3 size: 13 residues. The CDR3, as DNA: TGTGTCAGCAGGGGGGACGGAACATACGAGCAGTACTTC. It specifies CVSRGDGTYEQYF.

The V call is TRBV27, the J call TRBJ2-1; D not resolved. The CDR3 sequence is 13 residues long. In germline, CDR1 is MNHEY, CDR2 SMNVEV (reference sequence). Trimming cost V 4 bases and J 7 bases, with 11 bases left between them. CDR3 nucleotide sequence: TGTGCCAGCAGTTCTTCACAGTTGAATGAGCAGTTCTTC. The encoded protein is CASSSSQLNEQFF.

The V gene is TRBV29-1, the J gene TRBJ1-6; D may be TRBD1 (5 bases). The CDR3 extends over 14 amino acids. V was shortened by 8 bases and J by 6 bases, with 17 bases between the two germline ends. Germline values: CDR1 SQVTM, CDR2 ANQGSEA. In nucleotides, the CDR3 is TGCAGCCCCGTCAGGGTGGTGATTAATTCACCCCTCCACTTT. This codes for CSPVRVVINSPLHF.

On this clonotype: A read error may produce the germline difference seen at one junction end. The chain recombines TRBV5-1 with TRBJ2-1; TRBD1 matches 7 bases. Germline CDR1 reads SGHRS; CDR2 reads YFSETQ. This CDR3 has 14 amino acids. For the CDR3, the DNA is TGCGCCAGCAGTTTGGGACAGTGGAACAATGAGCAGTTCTTC. Amino acids: CASSLGQWNNEQFF.

The chain uses TRBV6-5 and TRBJ1-6, with D tentatively TRBD1 (6 bases). CDR1 and CDR2 (germline): MNHEY, SVGAGI. CDR3 length: 15 residues. The V end was cut by 0 bases, the J end by 9 bases, with 12 bases between. The CDR3 reads CASSYSVRQASPLHF. The CDR3 region has the DNA TGTGCCAGCAGTTACTCTGTAAGACAGGCTTCACCCCTCCACTTT.

J is TRBJ1-1 and V is TRBV12-3 or TRBV12-4, with TRBD1 identical over 7 bases. With V trimmed by 7 bases and J by 2 bases, 10 bases remained unmatched. The CDR3 consists of 15 residues. The CDR3 loop is CASTRDSLLNTEAFF. In nucleotides, the CDR3 is TGTGCCAGCACCCGGGACAGCCTTTTAAACACTGAAGCTTTCTTT.

Regarding this clonotype: This could be a read error, since a much larger clone is one nucleotide away. The chain has TRBV7-8 and TRBJ2-1, with 8 nucleotides matching TRBD2. This CDR3 has 15 residues. Germline lookup yields CDR1 SGHVS and CDR2 FQNEAQ. J gave up 5 bases and V 2 bases, and 5 bases lay outside the gene matches. CDR3 amino acids: CASSLTSGLHNEQFF. CDR3 nucleotide sequence: TGTGCCAGCAGCTTAACTAGCGGCCTCCACAATGAGCAGTTCTTC.

The chain uses TRBV18 and TRBJ2-3, with TRBD2 matching 10 bases. V was clipped by 3 bases and J by 5 bases; unmatched bases: 5. The germline gives CDR1 KGHSH, CDR2 LQKENI. The CDR3 has 15 amino acids. CDR3 in DNA: TGTGCCAGCTCACCTAGCGGGAGGTTTGGAGATACGCAGTATTTT. As protein: CASSPSGRFGDTQYF.

The chain couples TRBV7-2 to TRBJ1-1; D remains unclear. This CDR3 has 15 amino acids. Germline loops: CDR1 SGHTA, CDR2 FQGNSA. V was clipped by 5 bases and J by 1 base, with 14 bases between them. The CDR3 protein is CASSQNRVTNTEAFF. As DNA, the CDR3 is TGTGCCAGCAGCCAAAACCGGGTCACGAACACTGAAGCTTTCTTT.

There are a few counts of this clonotype. V gene TRBV6-5 combines with J gene TRBJ1-1; maybe TRBD1 (6 bases). This CDR3 contains 13 residues. V lost 10 bases and J lost 7, with 19 bases in between. Germline CDR1 MNHEY, CDR2 SVGAGI. CDR3 sequence reads: CATARTADLEAFF. DNA for the CDR3: TGTGCCACCGCTAGGACAGCGGACCTTGAAGCTTTCTTT.

This clonotype appeared a few times. The J gene is TRBJ1-5, the V gene TRBV20-1, with 7 bases identical to TRBD1. The CDR3 is 15 amino acids. Germline V CDR1 and CDR2: DFQATT, SNEGSKA (reference sequence). The V gene end was trimmed by 1 base and the J gene end by 4 bases; junction bases not matched to a gene: 7. CDR3 bases: TGCAGTGCTAGAGTGGAGGGGGCGCGGAATCAGCCCCAGCATTTT. Translation gives CSARVEGARNQPQHF.

The chain has TRBV9 and TRBJ2-7, with D unclear. This CDR3 is built from 14 residues. CDR1 is SGDLS, CDR2 YYNGEE, per germline. V lost 2 bases and J 7 bases, leaving 16 bases between the germline ends. In DNA, the CDR3 is TGTGCCAGCAGCGTCGACACGGAGTTCGGGGAGCAGTACTTC. Its protein product is CASSVDTEFGEQYF.

The chain employs TRBV6-5 and TRBJ2-7; possible D gene TRBD1, 6 bases. The CDR3 extends over 16 amino acids. Trimming removed 0 bases from V and 6 bases from J, with 18 bases in between. CDR1 and CDR2 (germline): MNHEY, SVGAGI. CDR3 protein: CASSYSISGAGGEQYF. CDR3 DNA: TGTGCCAGCAGTTACTCGATTTCAGGGGCTGGCGGCGAGCAGTACTTC.

The V and J genes are TRBV7-2 and TRBJ2-1; possibly TRBD1 for D (6 bases). The assigned J gene may be wrong: the sequence end matches TRBJ2-7 better. CDR1 SGHTA and CDR2 FQGNSA come from the germline V gene. CDR3 length: 18 amino acids. The CDR3 spells CASLVTSLRLGAYNEQYF. The CDR3 region has the DNA TGTGCCAGCTTAGTAACCAGTCTTCGCTTGGGGGCCTACAATGAGCAGTACTTC.